These T cell receptor beta chains were read from a single sample in a study of beta chain features in type 1 diabetes. Sequenced by immunoSEQ multiplex PCR; TCRdb stores in-frame clones only, minus some. This repertoire shows over 300,000 clones, approximately 8.2% found once; its top ten account for around 0.45%. The sequencing input was central memory CD4+ T cells from blood. These receptors all stem from a woman aged 18-29 years in good health. Each CDR3 is given with its conserved first and last residue. D genes are given only for firm matches. The listing skips clone size in some rows; elsewhere it reads once, few, many or a size class.

size: NA
V: TRBV28
D: NA
J: TRBJ2-5
DNA: TGTGCCAGCAGTTTGACAGGAGCTCAAGAGACCCAGTACTTC
CDR3: CASSLTGAQETQYF

size: NA
V: TRBV6-5
D: NA
J: TRBJ2-1
DNA: TGTGCCAGCAGTTTAATCGGAGCGTCCTACAATGAGCAGTTCTTC
CDR3: CASSLIGASYNEQFF

size: NA
V: TRBV5-4
D: NA
J: TRBJ2-5
DNA: TGTGCCAGCAGCTTGCACAATATGGAGACCCAGTACTTC
CDR3: CASSLHNMETQYF

size: many
V: TRBV7-8
D: NA
J: TRBJ2-7
DNA: TGTGCCAGCAGCTTAGATCTAGTCTCCTACGAGCAGTACTTC
CDR3: CASSLDLVSYEQYF

size: few
V: TRBV7-2
D: NA
J: TRBJ1-5
DNA: TGTGCCAGCAGCTTAGTAAGCGGGTTAGATCAGCCCCAGCATTTT
CDR3: CASSLVSGLDQPQHF

size: NA
V: TRBV7-3
D: NA
J: TRBJ2-5
DNA: TGTGCCAGCAGCTTGGGGTCTCCTGCCCAAGAGACCCAGTACTTC
CDR3: CASSLGSPAQETQYF

size: few
V: TRBV4-2
D: NA
J: TRBJ2-4
DNA: TGTGCCAGCAGCCAAGATTCGACTGCTTTAGCCAAAAACATTCAGTACTTC
CDR3: CASSQDSTALAKNIQYF

size: NA
V: TRBV28
D: NA
J: TRBJ1-2
DNA: TGTGCCAGCAGCTCACACAGAGGCTACACCTTC
CDR3: CASSSHRGYTF

size: NA
V: TRBV18
D: TRBD1
J: TRBJ2-1
DNA: TGTGCCAGCTCACCACCGGGACAGCTCAATGAGCAGTTCTTC
CDR3: CASSPPGQLNEQFF

size: NA
V: TRBV6-5
D: NA
J: TRBJ2-3
DNA: TGTGCCAGCAGTGCCGGGACTGCTTTTCTAGATACGCAGTATTTT
CDR3: CASSAGTAFLDTQYF